The 25 T cell receptor beta chains in this list originate from one sample, sequenced in a study of blood T cells in healthy people across ages (dated by TCRdb to between 2015 and 2016). The method was 5' RACE. The sequencing machine was an Illumina HiSeq 2500. A second roughly 6 to 12 cycle PCR used a sample-barcoded 5' primer and a J-beta primer mix. Using fastp at Q25 and MiXCR, TCRdb reprocessed the public reads and kept productive beta chains. CDR3 protein duplicates are merged, each entry listing the most common genes and DNA. This sample has roughly 1 million distinct CDR3 sequences in its table, and less than 25% of those were observed once. 0.65% to 0.75% of the sample lies in the top ten. This sample also appeared in a second study, on T cells of mothers and their children.

The sequencing input was blood. These receptor sequences come from a girl aged 2-10 years in good health.

In this sample, this clonotype turned up a few times. The rearrangement links TRBV12-3 or TRBV12-4 to TRBJ2-3; 11 bases line up with TRBD2. V lost 6 bases to trimming and J lost 5 bases; unmatched junction nucleotides: 7. This CDR3 is 15 amino acids long. The CDR3 coding sequence is TGTGCCAGCAGAGTAGCGGGGGGGCGGAGAGATACGCAGTATTTT. It codes for CASRVAGGRRDTQYF.

The table lists this clonotype with a few counts. The chain is built from TRBV29-1 and TRBJ2-7; D may be TRBD1 (7 bases). This CDR3 contains 12 residues. Per germline, CDR1 SQVTM and CDR2 ANQGSEA. V lost 5 bases to trimming and J lost 6 bases, with 14 bases between them. The CDR3 nucleotides read TGCAGCGTTCGGCAGGGGGGTGCCGAGCAGTACTTC. It translates to CSVRQGGAEQYF.

This rearrangement joins TRBV12-5 to TRBJ2-5; D tentatively reads TRBD1 or TRBD2 (6 bases each). V lost 0 bases to trimming and J lost 3 bases, with 14 bases between them. The CDR3 is 16 amino acids. Germline V CDR1 and CDR2: LGHNT, FRNRAP. The CDR3 sequence: CASGLVIGGGEETQYF. The CDR3 DNA reads as TGTGCTAGTGGTTTGGTAATCGGAGGGGGAGAAGAGACCCAGTACTTC.

The rearrangement joins TRBV7-2 to TRBJ2-7; TRBD1 or TRBD2 may be the D gene (6 bases each). The CDR3 extends over 16 amino acids. The V gene lost 3 bases and the J gene lost 0 bases, with 15 bases spanning the gap. Germline CDR1 SGHTA, CDR2 FQGNSA. CDR3 residues: CASSLDGGSLSYEQYF. As DNA, the CDR3 is TGTGCCAGCAGCTTGGACGGGGGCTCCCTCTCCTACGAGCAGTACTTC. The entire variable domain, with the rest obtained from reference TRBV7-2 and TRBJ2-7, is as follows: GAGVSQSPSNKVTEKGKDVELRCDPISGHTALYWYRQSLGQGLEFLIYFQGNSAPDKSGLPSDRFSAERTGGSVSTLTIQRTQQEDSAVYLCASSLDGGSLSYEQYFGPGTRLTVT.

The chain has TRBV6-1 and TRBJ2-7; D uncertain. Germline CDR1 reads MNHNS; CDR2 reads SASEGT. V was trimmed by 1 base and J by 4 bases, leaving 11 bases between them. This CDR3 has 14 residues. In nucleotides, the CDR3 is TGTGCCAGCAGTGAAGTAGCCGTTCGGTACGAGCAGTACTTC. This translates into CASSEVAVRYEQYF.

V and J are TRBV20-1 and TRBJ2-7, with 7 bases fitting TRBD1. In germline, CDR1 is DFQATT, CDR2 SNEGSKA (reference sequence). Losses at the gene ends were 3 bases for V and 4 bases for J; bases not matched to a gene: 6. CDR3 length: 13 amino acids. CDR3 bases: TGCAGTGCTAGGTTGACAGGGCGATACGAGCAGTACTTC. Translated, it gives CSARLTGRYEQYF.

This clonotype was observed a handful of times. The genes are TRBV21-1 and TRBJ2-7; the D call in the table, TRBD2, was not verified against the DNA. TRBV21-1 is annotated as a pseudogene. The CDR3 loop spans 20 amino acids. CDR3 region: CAIPKGGRKYELASRYEQYF. CDR3 nucleotide sequence: TGTGCCATCCCAAAGGGAGGACGGAAGTACGAGCTAGCTTCTAGGTACGAGCAGTACTTC.

V is TRBV2 and J is TRBJ2-7, with D possibly being TRBD1 (6 bases). From germline, CDR1 is SNHLY and CDR2 FYNNEI. This CDR3 contains 14 residues. Trimming removed 10 bases at V and 1 base at J, with 17 bases between. CDR3 bases: TGTGCCAAGGACAGCCTGATCGGATCCTACGAGCAGTACTTC. Translated, it gives CAKDSLIGSYEQYF.

This clonotype has a handful of counts. The chain links TRBV24-1 to TRBJ2-1; no clear D. The V end was cut by 5 bases, the J end by 10 bases, with 14 bases between. Germline V CDR1 and CDR2: KGHDR, SFDVKD. There are 13 residues in the CDR3. For the CDR3, the DNA is TGTGCCACCAGTGTTTCCCAGTCCCCAGAGCAGTTCTTC. Translation: CATSVSQSPEQFF.

The rearrangement joins TRBV7-3 to TRBJ1-2, with 8 bases identical to TRBD1. This CDR3 is 13 amino acids long. With 3 bases clipped from V and 8 bases from J, the junction kept 5 bases outside the gene matches. The V gene's germline CDR1 is SGHTA and CDR2 FQGTGA. CDR3 protein: CASSFTTGGGYTF. CDR3 bases: TGTGCCAGCAGCTTTACAACAGGGGGAGGCTACACCTTC.

This clonotype occurred many times. V is TRBV4-1 and J is TRBJ2-5; unclear D gene. With 2 bases removed from V and 5 bases from J, the gap between germline ends came to 15 bases. Germline CDR1 reads MGHRA; CDR2 reads YSYEKL. The CDR3 contains 15 residues. The CDR3 DNA is TGCGCCAGCAGCCAATCTTCAGTCTTCCAGGAGACCCAGTACTTC. Its protein is CASSQSSVFQETQYF.

The genes are TRBV9 and TRBJ1-1, with unresolved D. This CDR3 region has 14 residues. V was cut by 3 bases and J by 3 bases, with 12 bases left in between. The germline V gene has CDR1 SGDLS and CDR2 YYNGEE. The chain's CDR3 is CASSASALDTEAFF. The CDR3 region has the DNA TGTGCCAGCAGCGCGTCCGCCTTGGACACTGAAGCTTTCTTT.

The chain links TRBV7-3 to TRBJ2-3, with D perhaps TRBD1 or TRBD2 (6 bases each). V lost 5 bases, J lost 5 bases, and 29 bases lay in between. The CDR3 contains 19 residues. Germline CDR1 reads SGHTA; CDR2 reads FQGTGA. In DNA, the CDR3 is TGTGCCAGCAGCGCGACTGCGATGGTAAAGGGGGGCGCGGGAGATACGCAGTATTTT. Protein product: CASSATAMVKGGAGDTQYF.

This clonotype occurred a few times. The V and J genes are TRBV20-1 and TRBJ1-1; D ambiguous. This CDR3 has 14 residues. In germline, CDR1 is DFQATT, CDR2 SNEGSKA (reference sequence). Trimming shortened V by 0 bases and J by 0 bases, and 8 bases separated the two germline ends. This CDR3 is CSAREPLMNTEAFF. The CDR3 DNA sequence: TGCAGTGCTAGAGAACCCCTCATGAACACTGAAGCTTTCTTT.

The CDR3 sequence is CASSQDRGLDTEAFF. The CDR3 nucleotides are TGCGCCAGCAGCCAAGATCGGGGCCTGGACACTGAAGCTTTCTTT. The rearrangement uses TRBV4-3 and TRBJ1-1; a weak D match, TRBD1 (5 bases). Germline V gives CDR1 LGHNA, CDR2 YSLEER. The CDR3 extends over 15 amino acids. V was shortened by 0 bases and J by 3 bases, with 11 bases between the two germline ends.

The table lists this clonotype with many counts. The rearrangement joins TRBV6-2 or TRBV6-3 to TRBJ2-7, with D uncertain. Germline CDR1 and CDR2: MNHEY and SVGEGT. The V gene lost 6 bases and the J gene lost 2 bases, with 5 bases spanning the gap. The CDR3 spans 11 residues. In DNA, the CDR3 is TGTGCCAGCAGGGTTGCCTACGAGCAGTACTTC. Its translation: CASRVAYEQYF.

J is TRBJ1-3 and V is TRBV11-2; D might be TRBD1 (5 bases). Per the germline V gene, CDR1 is SGHAT and CDR2 is FQNNGV. V lost 3 bases, J lost 1 base, and 10 bases lay in between. The CDR3 consists of 15 residues. The CDR3 nucleotides read TGTGCCAGCAGCTTGGAGTGGGGGTCTGGAAACACCATATATTTT. Amino acids: CASSLEWGSGNTIYF.

This clonotype has a handful of counts. The rearrangement links TRBV20-1 to TRBJ1-1; unclear D gene. Germline CDR1 DFQATT, CDR2 SNEGSKA (reference sequence). V was clipped by 5 bases and J by 2 bases, with 9 bases between them. The CDR3 consists of 12 residues. The CDR3 nucleotides read TGCAGTGCTTCCTCCCCCAACACTGAAGCTTTCTTT. This gives the protein CSASSPNTEAFF.

This clonotype occurred a few times. V and J are TRBV7-2 and TRBJ1-6; D unclear. This CDR3 comprises 14 residues. Germline V gene lookup returns CDR1 SGHTA and CDR2 FQGNSA. Between the trimmed V and J ends, which lost 5 bases and 7 bases, there was a span of 12 bases. CDR3 amino acids: CASSPASGNSPLHF. The CDR3 coding sequence is TGTGCCAGCAGCCCCGCTTCCGGGAATTCACCCCTCCACTTT.

There are a few counts of this clonotype. J is TRBJ2-1 and V is TRBV11-3; D is ambiguous. CDR3 size: 13 residues. Germline assignment: CDR1 SGHNT and CDR2 YENEEA. Trimming shortened V by 0 bases and J by 6 bases, and 6 bases separated the two germline ends. The chain's CDR3 is CASSLDAANEQFF. CDR3 DNA sequence: TGTGCCAGCAGCTTAGACGCAGCCAATGAGCAGTTCTTC.

This chain links TRBV3-1 with TRBJ2-2; the D gene is possibly TRBD2 (6 bases). The CDR3 is 14 amino acids. Germline V gene lookup returns CDR1 LGHDT and CDR2 YNNKEL (reference sequence). The V and J ends lost 4 bases and 6 bases respectively, with 12 bases between them. The CDR3 loop reads CASSRLVGPGELFF. CDR3 sequence (DNA): TGTGCCAGCAGCCGACTAGTTGGGCCCGGGGAGCTGTTTTTT. Based on the CDR3 plus reference TRBV3-1 and TRBJ2-2, the full variable domain is DTAVSQTPKYLVTQMGNDKSIKCEQNLGHDTMYWYKQDSKKFLKIMFSYNNKELIINETVPNRFSPKSPDKAHLNLHINSLELGDSAVYFCASSRLVGPGELFFGEGSRLTVL.

This clonotype was counted between two and nine times. V and J are TRBV6-1 and TRBJ2-5; D not certain. Trimming stripped 1 base from V and 2 bases from J, with 11 bases between. Germline values: CDR1 MNHNS, CDR2 SASEGT. This CDR3 comprises 15 residues. Written as DNA, the CDR3 is TGTGCCAGCAGTGAAGGAGAGGAGATACAAGAGACCCAGTACTTC. Its translation: CASSEGEEIQETQYF.

The chain uses TRBV28 and TRBJ2-2; perhaps TRBD2 as D (5 bases). The CDR3 spans 15 residues. Between the trimmed V and J ends, which lost 7 bases and 0 bases, there was a span of 12 bases. Germline V gives CDR1 MDHEN, CDR2 SYDVKM. The CDR3, as DNA: TGTGCCAGCAAAAGCGGACTGACGAACACCGGGGAGCTGTTTTTT. Protein: CASKSGLTNTGELFF.

Only a few counts were recorded for this clonotype. The CDR3 region is CASSESREVLFF. CDR3 nucleotide sequence: TGTGCCAGCTCGGAGAGCAGGGAGGTGCTGTTTTTT. The chain joins TRBV18 to TRBJ1-4; tentative D call: TRBD1 (5 bases). V was trimmed by 6 bases and J by 14 bases, leaving 16 bases between them. This CDR3 has 12 amino acids. Germline CDR1 KGHSH, CDR2 LQKENI.

V gene TRBV14 combines with J gene TRBJ1-1, with D tentatively TRBD1 (5 bases). The CDR3 runs to 11 residues. Germline values: CDR1 SGHDN, CDR2 FVKESK. Trimming pared 0 bases from V and 10 bases from J, leaving 6 bases between. CDR3 residues: CASSQEGGAFF. CDR3 in DNA: TGTGCCAGCAGCCAAGAGGGGGGAGCTTTCTTT.